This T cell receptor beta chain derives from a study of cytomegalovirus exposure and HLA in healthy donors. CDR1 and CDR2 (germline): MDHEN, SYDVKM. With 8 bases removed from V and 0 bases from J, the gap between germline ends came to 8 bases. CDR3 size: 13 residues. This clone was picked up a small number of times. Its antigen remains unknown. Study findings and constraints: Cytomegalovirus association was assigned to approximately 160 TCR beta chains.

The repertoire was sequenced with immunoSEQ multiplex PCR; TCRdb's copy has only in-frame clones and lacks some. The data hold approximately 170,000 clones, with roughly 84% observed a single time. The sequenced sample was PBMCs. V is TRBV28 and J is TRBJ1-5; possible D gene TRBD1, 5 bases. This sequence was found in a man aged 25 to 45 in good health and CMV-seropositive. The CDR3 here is CASRGSSNQPQHF. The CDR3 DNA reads TGTGCCAGCCGGGGGAGTAGCAATCAGCCCCAGCATTTT.